The clone carrying this T cell receptor beta chain was detected only once. Its antigen is unidentified. V was clipped by 5 bases and J by 0 bases; unmatched bases: 12. The germline V gene has CDR1 SGHTA and CDR2 FQGNSA. The CDR3 is made up of 19 amino acids. Sequencing used immunoSEQ multiplex PCR; TCRdb keeps in-frame clones, though not all of them. The table records 62,000 or so clones, approximately 85% of them present only once. This sample was taken from a study of OX40 agonist ivuxolimab in advanced cancers. Overall study context: Patients received the agonistic anti-OX40 (CD134) antibody ivuxolimab.

Study results and caveats: The average count of expanded clones was higher among CD8+ T cells than among CD4+.

This receptor was identified in an adult with an advanced solid tumor such as melanoma, head and neck, liver or kidney cancer. This rearrangement joins TRBV7-2 to TRBJ2-4; TRBD1 matches at 11 bases. The sample consisted of CD4+ or CD8+ T cells sorted from blood, taken in a trial of the OX40 agonist ivuxolimab. In nucleotides, the CDR3 is TGTGCCAGCAGCCCCCGGCCGGGACAGGGGGATGGAGCCAAAAACATTCAGTACTTC. Translation: CASSPRPGQGDGAKNIQYF.